The source of this T cell receptor (beta chain) is a study of T cells in Graves' hyperthyroidism and ophthalmopathy. General study points: Appearing also in blood were most of the thyroid clonotypes expanded above 0.001.

This clonotype was counted many times. Its antigen is not identified. Using RNA transcripts as the source, TCR beta CDR3 regions were amplified. First-round RT-PCR targeting the TCR CDR3 was performed with the HTBI primer set. MiXCR was run by TCRdb on the multiplex PCR reads, yielding one entry per CDR3 protein. The profile shows approximately 350,000 distinct CDR3 sequences, about 16% of them singletons. Sequenced material: blood. The clonotype originates from a woman aged 55-69 years with Graves' ophthalmopathy.

This chain's CDR3 is CASSQAPRGGETQYF. CDR3 coding DNA: TGTGCCAGCAGCCAAGCTCCCCGGGGGGGAGAGACCCAGTACTTC. The chain uses TRBV3-1 and TRBJ2-5; 8 bases fit TRBD2. V was pared by 1 base and J by 4 bases, with 5 bases of the junction left unmatched. Germline V lookup: CDR1 LGHDT, CDR2 YNNKEL (reference sequence). This CDR3 region has 15 residues.